The source of this TCR beta chain is a study of blood T cell repertoires in COVID-19. Turning to the study itself: Whether acute or convalescent, the COVID-19 samples came from the United States, Italy and Spain.

Categorization into cohorts depended on clinical history that participants reported. Germline CDR1 reads SGHTA; CDR2 reads FQGNSA. The V gene lost 5 bases and the J gene lost 5 bases, with 21 bases spanning the gap. The CDR3 contains 16 residues. Only in-frame clones appear in the TCRdb table, and some are missing; sequencing was by immunoSEQ multiplex PCR. The sample includes hundreds of thousands of clones, about nine tenths seen only once; the top ten take roughly a tenth. This clonotype was obtained from a woman in her 40s who had recovered from COVID-19. Sequencing used PBMCs or T cells enriched from blood (not recorded which). V is TRBV7-2 and J is TRBJ1-1, with TRBD1 as a possible D gene (6 bases). CDR3 amino acids: CASSASSTGLKTEAFF. DNA for the CDR3: TGTGCCAGCAGCGCATCCTCAACAGGGTTAAAGACTGAAGCTTTCTTT.